A single sample gave rise to the 27 T cell receptor beta chains below, sequenced in a study of CXCR3-negative and CXCR3-positive naive CD8 T cells. 5' RACE that incorporated UMI labels was used to prepare the TRB cDNA libraries. Reprocessing the 5' RACE reads, TCRdb reports a single entry for every CDR3 protein and omits DNA. This table holds about 30,000 distinct CDR3 sequences. Sequenced input: memory CD8+ T cells from blood. These receptor sequences come from a human donor in good health. Some clones in this sample may be carry-over from other donors' samples.

The chain uses TRBV5-1 and TRBJ1-2. Germline V gives CDR1 SGHRS, CDR2 YFSETQ. The CDR3 loop spans 13 amino acids. CDR3 sequence reads: CASSLVENYGYTF.

This sequence joins TRBV7-9 and TRBJ1-4. The CDR3 runs to 14 residues. CDR1 and CDR2 from the germline V gene are SEHNR and FQNEAQ (reference sequence). This CDR3 is CASSPGGAREKLFF.

The rearrangement uses TRBV28 and TRBJ2-1. The germline CDR1 and CDR2 sequences are MDHEN and SYDVKM. The CDR3 totals 13 residues. The CDR3 reads CASHPLGFDEQFF.

V usage is TRBV20-1 and J usage is TRBJ2-2; absent DNA, TCRdb's TRBD2 call cannot be checked. This CDR3 is built from 15 residues. Germline CDR1 reads DFQATT; CDR2 reads SNEGSKA (reference sequence). The CDR3 sequence: CSARDIGLNTGELFF.

The genes are TRBV7-9 and TRBJ2-7; TCRdb's D call, TRBD1, is unchecked because there is no DNA. The CDR3 is 14 residues long. Germline-derived CDR1 and CDR2 are SEHNR and FQNEAQ (reference sequence). This CDR3 reads CASSPAVPINEQYF.

The rearrangement uses TRBV12-3 or TRBV12-4 and TRBJ1-2. CDR3 length: 13 amino acids. CDR3 in amino acids: CASSWTDNYGYTF.

The rearrangement links TRBV6-6 to TRBJ1-2. CDR3 length: 13 residues. Germline assignment: CDR1 MNHNY and CDR2 SVGAGI (reference sequence). The CDR3 here is CASSYGASYGYTF.

V is TRBV20-1 and J is TRBJ1-5. This CDR3 has 15 residues. CDR1 is DFQATT and CDR2 is SNEGSKA in the germline V gene (reference sequence). CDR3 sequence reads: CSALPAGSEIQPQHF.

CDR3 protein: CASSQDYGLATGELFF. V is TRBV4-3 and J is TRBJ2-2. The CDR3 has 16 residues. Germline CDR1 reads LGHNA; CDR2 reads YSLEER.

This clonotype is deemed medium-sized by its frequency. V is TRBV7-9 and J is TRBJ2-7; the D call of TRBD1 rests on TCRdb alone, since no DNA is present to check it. From germline, CDR1 is SEHNR and CDR2 FQNEAQ (reference sequence). This CDR3 has 13 amino acids. The CDR3 reads CASGDQSSYEQYF.

The chain carries TRBV5-4 and TRBJ2-3; no DNA is available, so the TRBD1 call from TCRdb remains unchecked. The CDR3 contains 18 residues. The germline CDR1 and CDR2 sequences are SGHNT and YYREEE (reference sequence). The CDR3 here is CASSSARSAGGEADTQYF. The whole variable domain, remainder taken from reference TRBV5-4 and TRBJ2-3, is ETGVTQSPTHLIKTRGQQVTLRCSSQSGHNTVSWYQQALGQGPQFIFQYYREEENGRGNFPPRFSGLQFPNYSSELNVNALELDDSALYLCASSSARSAGGEADTQYFGPGTRLTVL.

CDR3 residues: CSVETAIYNEQFF. The chain joins TRBV29-1 to TRBJ2-1. CDR1 and CDR2 from the germline V gene are SQVTM and ANQGSEA. There are 13 residues in the CDR3.

This clonotype registers medium-sized by frequency. The gene calls are TRBV4-3 and TRBJ1-2. The CDR3 totals 15 residues. Germline V gene data show CDR1 as LGHNA and CDR2 as YSLEER. The CDR3 sequence: CASSQDRANNYGYTF.

The gene calls are TRBV6-5 and TRBJ2-1; there is no DNA to check the TCRdb D call of TRBD1. Germline lookup yields CDR1 MNHEY and CDR2 SVGAGI. The CDR3 length is 13 residues. CDR3 amino acids: CASSYNPTGEQFF.

This chain joins TRBV9 and TRBJ2-3; TCRdb gives TRBD2 as the D gene, but with no DNA this cannot be confirmed. The CDR3 is made up of 14 amino acids. Germline lookup yields CDR1 SGDLS and CDR2 YYNGEE. The CDR3 is CASRVSGGLDTQYF.

The V gene is TRBV28, the J gene TRBJ2-2. The CDR3 runs 15 residues. CDR1 is MDHEN and CDR2 is SYDVKM in the germline V gene. The chain's CDR3 is CASRLYHGNTGELFF.

The chain has TRBV7-2 and TRBJ1-5. Germline assignment: CDR1 SGHTA and CDR2 FQGNSA. The length of the CDR3 is 13 residues. CDR3 loop: CASSFDSNQPQHF.

The chain is built from TRBV7-9 and TRBJ2-7; there is no DNA to check the TCRdb D call of TRBD1. The CDR3 has 15 residues. The germline gives CDR1 SEHNR, CDR2 FQNEAQ (reference sequence). CDR3 region: CASSFGTGNAYEQYF.

The chain is built from TRBV6-2 or TRBV6-3 and TRBJ2-4; the TCRdb call, TRBD2, lacks DNA for checking. Germline V gives CDR1 MNHEY, CDR2 SVGEGT. The CDR3 runs to 17 residues. This CDR3 is CASSYSILAGLKNIQYF.

V is TRBV12-3 or TRBV12-4 and J is TRBJ2-7; the D call of TRBD1 rests on TCRdb alone, since no DNA is present to check it. The CDR3 extends over 14 amino acids. CDR3 sequence reads: CASSRQGSTYEQYF.

CDR3 in amino acids: CASRTGVGVAANYGYTF. The rearrangement uses TRBV6-2 or TRBV6-3 and TRBJ1-2; lacking DNA, the TRBD1 call made by TCRdb goes unchecked. The CDR3 loop spans 17 amino acids. Germline CDR1 and CDR2: MNHEY and SVGEGT.

This chain uses TRBV3-1 with TRBJ2-5; as DNA is missing, the TRBD2 call by TCRdb cannot be tested. The CDR3 loop spans 15 amino acids. Looked up from germline, CDR1 is LGHDT and CDR2 is YNNKEL (reference sequence). The CDR3 sequence: CASRGYYGGLETQYF.

This chain's CDR3 is CASSTRSGTEATNEKLFF. The chain employs TRBV7-9 and TRBJ1-4; the D call of TRBD1 rests on TCRdb alone, since no DNA is present to check it. The germline CDR1 and CDR2 sequences are SEHNR and FQNEAQ (reference sequence). The CDR3 is 18 residues long.

The genes are TRBV5-5 and TRBJ2-5; there is no DNA to check the TCRdb D call of TRBD1. Germline CDR1 and CDR2: SGHKS and YYEKEE (reference sequence). The CDR3 runs to 15 residues. Here the CDR3 reads CASSLPGTGNETQYF.

V and J are TRBV29-1 and TRBJ1-2. The CDR3 is made up of 13 amino acids. Germline CDR1 reads SQVTM; CDR2 reads ANQGSEA. CDR3 in amino acids: CSVEGEGSDGYTF.

The chain recombines TRBV3-1 with TRBJ2-7; checking the TCRdb D call of TRBD2 is not possible without DNA. The CDR3 consists of 13 residues. CDR1 is LGHDT, CDR2 YNNKEL, per germline (reference sequence). Here the CDR3 reads CASAQAGTYEQYF.

V usage is TRBV7-9 and J usage is TRBJ2-1; checking the TCRdb D call of TRBD1 is not possible without DNA. This CDR3 has 16 amino acids. From germline, CDR1 is SEHNR and CDR2 FQNEAQ (reference sequence). CDR3 loop: CASSLARGQGTNEQFF.